Each of the 17 T cell receptor beta chains below was sequenced from the same sample in a study of shared clonotypes between healthy human individuals. Method: immunoSEQ multiplex PCR; TCRdb's copy keeps in-frame clones and lacks some. There are about 1.1 million clones in the sample; approximately 80% occur only once, and 0.55% to 0.7% lies in the top ten. The sequencing sample was made of memory CD4+ T cells from PBMCs. Subset noted: CD45RA-negative fraction. These receptors were taken from a man younger than 35 in good health. Some clones in this sample may be carry-over from other donors' samples.

Only a few counts were recorded for this clone. This may come from a read error, since a much larger clone is one base off. The same CDR3 also results from other DNA sequences found in this sample. The chain recombines TRBV7-9 with TRBJ2-5; D is uncertain. Trimming took 6 bases from V and 0 from J, leaving 5 bases between them. Germline CDR1 and CDR2: SEHNR and FQNEAQ (reference sequence). There are 12 residues in the CDR3. The CDR3 sequence is CASSWYQETQYF. The DNA for the CDR3 is TGTGCCAGCAGTTGGTACCAAGAGACCCAGTACTTC.

The chain links TRBV28 to TRBJ1-1, with unresolved D. The length of the CDR3 is 12 residues. Germline CDR1 is MDHEN and CDR2 is SYDVKM. V lost 5 bases and J lost 0, with 4 bases in between. The CDR3 sequence is CASSNMNTEAFF. The DNA for the CDR3 is TGTGCCAGCAGTAACATGAACACTGAAGCTTTCTTT.

The chain combines TRBV9 with TRBJ1-3; D is unclear. This CDR3 has 15 residues. The germline gives CDR1 SGDLS, CDR2 YYNGEE. V dropped 2 bases and J dropped 0 bases, with 9 bases sitting between them. The CDR3: CASSVGPLSGNTIYF. CDR3 bases: TGTGCCAGCAGCGTCGGTCCGCTCTCTGGAAACACCATATATTTT.

This clone has only a few counts. V is TRBV14 and J is TRBJ2-5, with TRBD1 identical over 7 bases. Germline CDR1 SGHDN, CDR2 FVKESK. This CDR3 comprises 15 residues. Trimming took 1 base from V and 9 from J; bases not matched to a gene: 11. The CDR3 DNA reads as TGTGCCAGCAGCCAAGTGACAGGGCCCCTTTCAGCCCAGTACTTC. Translating it yields CASSQVTGPLSAQYF. The variable domain in full, completed from reference TRBV14 and TRBJ2-5, reads EAGVTQFPSHSVIEKGQTVTLRCDPISGHDNLYWYRRVMGKEIKFLLHFVKESKQDESGMPNNRFLAERTGGTYSTLKVQPAELEDSGVYFCASSQVTGPLSAQYFGPGTRLLVL.

This clone was recorded a few times. The V and J genes are TRBV7-2 and TRBJ2-1; 8 bases are a match to TRBD2. The germline gives CDR1 SGHTA, CDR2 FQGNSA. This CDR3 is built from 13 residues. Unmatched junction bases numbered 3, after V lost 5 bases and J lost 6 bases. CDR3 nucleotides: TGTGCCAGCAGCCCCGGGAGGGGCAATGAGCAGTTCTTC. This sequence encodes CASSPGRGNEQFF.

This clone appeared once. The V and J genes are TRBV6-6 and TRBJ2-1, with 8 bases lining up with TRBD2. CDR3 size: 13 residues. Germline lookup yields CDR1 MNHNY and CDR2 SVGAGI (reference sequence). Trimming at V came to 5 bases and at J to 6 bases, leaving 3 bases not matched to a gene. The CDR3 bases are TGTGCCAGCAGTGGGACTAGTGTCAATGAGCAGTTCTTC. Translated: CASSGTSVNEQFF.

A remark on this clone: This may stem from a read error, because a much larger clone lies one nucleotide away. The rearrangement uses TRBV11-3 and TRBJ1-1; no clear D gene. Trimming took 5 bases from V and 1 from J, leaving 8 bases between them. This CDR3 region has 13 residues. Germline V gene data show CDR1 as SGHNT and CDR2 as YENEEA. The CDR3: CASSPGRNTEAFF. The CDR3 region has the DNA TGTGCCAGCAGCCCCGGAAGGAACACTGAAGCTTTCTTT.

The V call is TRBV20-1, the J call TRBJ2-3; a weak D match, TRBD2 (7 bases). This CDR3 is built from 11 residues. Looked up from germline, CDR1 is DFQATT and CDR2 is SNEGSKA (reference sequence). In DNA form, the CDR3 reads TGCGGGGGGGCCGGGACGGATACGCAGTATTTT. It codes for CGGAGTDTQYF.

This clone was counted at least ten times. The chain employs TRBV27 and TRBJ2-2, with D perhaps TRBD1 (5 bases). Trimming left V 3 bases short and J 1 base short, with 9 bases between. There are 15 residues in the CDR3. From germline, CDR1 is MNHEY and CDR2 SMNVEV (reference sequence). CDR3 protein: CASSFRTRNTGELFF. As DNA, the CDR3 is TGTGCCAGCAGTTTTAGGACACGGAACACCGGGGAGCTGTTTTTT.

Only one count was recorded for this clone. This chain links TRBV19 with TRBJ2-4; D ambiguous. Germline CDR1 is LNHDA and CDR2 is SQIVND (reference sequence). This CDR3 is built from 12 residues. Between the trimmed V and J ends, which lost 3 bases and 12 bases, there was a span of 12 bases. The CDR3 region is CASSIPGANQYF. DNA of the CDR3: TGTGCCAGTAGTATCCCTGGCGCTAATCAGTACTTC.

V and J are TRBV27 and TRBJ2-5; 7 nucleotides align to TRBD2. The CDR3 extends over 15 amino acids. With V trimmed by 5 bases and J by 2 bases, 8 bases remained unmatched. CDR1 and CDR2 from the germline V gene are MNHEY and SMNVEV (reference sequence). The CDR3 bases are TGTGCCAGCAGTAGGACTAGAGTCAATCAAGAGACCCAGTACTTC. Amino acids: CASSRTRVNQETQYF.

Note on this clone: The same CDR3 can be traced to other DNA sequences in this sample. The chain recombines TRBV5-4 with TRBJ1-5; D not certain. V was trimmed by 1 base and J by 6 bases, leaving 5 bases between them. The CDR3 is made up of 12 amino acids. Germline V lookup: CDR1 SGHNT, CDR2 YYREEE (reference sequence). CDR3 sequence reads: CASSLPGQPQHF. The CDR3 DNA follows: TGTGCCAGCAGCTTGCCCGGTCAGCCCCAGCATTTT.

This clone has just a few counts. The V call is TRBV21-1, the J call TRBJ1-2. TRBV21-1 is shown as a pseudogene. There are 12 residues in the CDR3. The CDR3 loop is CARSTGNDGYTF. CDR3 bases: TGTGCCCGATCTACGGGTAATGATGGCTACACCTTC.

The chain joins TRBV2 to TRBJ1-2; 11 bases map to TRBD1. From germline, CDR1 is SNHLY and CDR2 FYNNEI. V shed 7 bases, J shed 4 bases, and the junction held 17 bases outside the gene matches. The CDR3 is made up of 18 amino acids. CDR3 residues: CASMGTPGTGGGSYGYTF. The CDR3 bases are TGTGCCAGCATGGGGACGCCCGGGACAGGGGGAGGCAGCTATGGCTACACCTTC. The whole variable domain, filled in from reference TRBV2 and TRBJ1-2, reads EPEVTQTPSHQVTQMGQEVILRCVPISNHLYFYWYRQILGQKVEFLVSFYNNEISEKSEIFDDQFSVERPDGSNFTLKIRSTKLEDSAMYFCASMGTPGTGGGSYGYTFGSGTRLTVV.

This chain links TRBV6-6 with TRBJ2-3, with 8 positions matching TRBD2. Germline assignment: CDR1 MNHNY and CDR2 SVGAGI (reference sequence). The CDR3 is 15 residues long. J was trimmed by 4 bases and V by 4 bases; bases with no gene match: 7. CDR3 region: CASSFQRESADTQYF. CDR3 coding DNA: TGTGCCAGCAGTTTCCAGCGGGAGAGCGCAGATACGCAGTATTTT.

V and J are TRBV9 and TRBJ1-3; D may be TRBD1 (6 bases). Trimming pared 3 bases from V and 0 bases from J, leaving 13 bases between. CDR1 is SGDLS, CDR2 YYNGEE, per germline. This CDR3 is 16 amino acids long. CDR3 coding DNA: TGTGCCAGCAGCGCCTACAGGGTCGACTCTGGAAACACCATATATTTT. Residues: CASSAYRVDSGNTIYF.

The chain joins TRBV4-1 to TRBJ2-3; D is perhaps TRBD2 (6 bases). V was shortened by 0 bases and J by 7 bases, with 17 bases between the two germline ends. The CDR3 is 16 amino acids. Germline V gene sequence: CDR1 MGHRA, CDR2 YSYEKL. CDR3 amino acids: CASSQDPLLAGNTQYF. The CDR3 nucleotides read TGCGCCAGCAGCCAAGACCCCTTACTAGCAGGGAATACGCAGTATTTT.